This T cell receptor (beta chain) stems from a study of T-cell reconstitution after alpha-beta-depleted transplantation in children. Unique molecular identifiers were used in preparing the TCRbeta library. TCRdb reanalysed the PCR reads using MiXCR and keeps one entry per CDR3 protein. The sample includes around 300,000 distinct CDR3 sequences, roughly 7.8% of them seen just once. This CDR3 comprises 15 residues. Germline V gene data show CDR1 as SGHTA and CDR2 as FQGNSA. J gave up 6 bases and V 2 bases, and 8 bases lay outside the gene matches. Of note for this clonotype: The antigen is unknown.

Study observations and caveats: Newly produced T cells mostly accounted for T-cell counts and diversity one year post-transplant. In some patients, recipient T cells and intrathymic progenitors surviving conditioning explained high day-60 diversity. There were reportedly several hundred expanded graft clones from which alpha-beta T cells came about two months after transplant.

This TCR derives from a female patient aged 2-15 years who had a stem cell transplant for Fanconi anemia, so the T cells may come from the graft donor. J is TRBJ2-3 and V is TRBV7-2, with 7 bases identical to TRBD2. The sample consisted of peripheral blood, taken 360 days after TCRalphabeta/CD19-depleted stem cell transplant. The CDR3 coding sequence is TGTGCCAGCAGCTTACTAGCGGTTTATGGCGATACGCAGTATTTT. Amino acids: CASSLLAVYGDTQYF.